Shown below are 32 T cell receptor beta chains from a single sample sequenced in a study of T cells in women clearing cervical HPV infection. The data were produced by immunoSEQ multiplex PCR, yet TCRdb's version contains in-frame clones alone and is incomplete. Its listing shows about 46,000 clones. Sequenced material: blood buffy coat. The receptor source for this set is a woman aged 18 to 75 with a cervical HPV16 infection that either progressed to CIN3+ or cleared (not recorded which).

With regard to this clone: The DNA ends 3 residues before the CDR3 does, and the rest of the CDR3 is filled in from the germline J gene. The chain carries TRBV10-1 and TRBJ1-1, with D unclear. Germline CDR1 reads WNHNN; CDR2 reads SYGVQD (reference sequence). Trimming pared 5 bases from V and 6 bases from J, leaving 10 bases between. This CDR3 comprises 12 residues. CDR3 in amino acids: CASSKTGAEAFF. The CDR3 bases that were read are TGCGCCAGCAGTAAGACCGGGGCTGAA.

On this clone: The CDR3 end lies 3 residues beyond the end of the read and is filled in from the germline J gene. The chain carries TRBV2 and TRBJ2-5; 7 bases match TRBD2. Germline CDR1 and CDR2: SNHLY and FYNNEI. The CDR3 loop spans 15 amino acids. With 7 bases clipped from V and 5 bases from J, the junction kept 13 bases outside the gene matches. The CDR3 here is CASKFDSGSRETQYF. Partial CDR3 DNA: TGTGCCAGCAAGTTCGATAGCGGGTCCCGGGAGACC. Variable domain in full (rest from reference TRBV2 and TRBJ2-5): EPEVTQTPSHQVTQMGQEVILRCVPISNHLYFYWYRQILGQKVEFLVSFYNNEISEKSEIFDDQFSVERPDGSNFTLKIRSTKLEDSAMYFCASKFDSGSRETQYFGPGTRLLVL.

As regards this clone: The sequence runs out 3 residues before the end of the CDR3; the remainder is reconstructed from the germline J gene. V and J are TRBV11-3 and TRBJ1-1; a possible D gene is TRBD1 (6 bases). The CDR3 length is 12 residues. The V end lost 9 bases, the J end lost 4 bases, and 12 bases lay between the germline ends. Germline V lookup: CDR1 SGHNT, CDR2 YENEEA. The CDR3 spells CASNRESTEAFF. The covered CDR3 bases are TGTGCCAGTAACAGGGAGAGCACTGAA.

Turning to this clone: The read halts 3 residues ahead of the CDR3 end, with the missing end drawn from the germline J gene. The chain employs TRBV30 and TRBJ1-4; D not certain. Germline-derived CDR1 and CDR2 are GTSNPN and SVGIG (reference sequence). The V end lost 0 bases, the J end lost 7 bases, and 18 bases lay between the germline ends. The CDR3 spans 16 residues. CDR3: CAWSVFGGFETEKLFF. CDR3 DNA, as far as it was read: TGTGCCTGGAGTGTATTTGGAGGGTTTGAGACTGAAAAA.

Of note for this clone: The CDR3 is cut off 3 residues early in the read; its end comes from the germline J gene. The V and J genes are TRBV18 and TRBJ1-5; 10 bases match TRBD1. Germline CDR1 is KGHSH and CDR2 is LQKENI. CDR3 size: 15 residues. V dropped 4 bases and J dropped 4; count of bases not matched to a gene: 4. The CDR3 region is CASSRPGQGNQPQHF. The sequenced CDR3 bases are TGTGCCAGCTCACGACCGGGACAGGGGAATCAGCCC.

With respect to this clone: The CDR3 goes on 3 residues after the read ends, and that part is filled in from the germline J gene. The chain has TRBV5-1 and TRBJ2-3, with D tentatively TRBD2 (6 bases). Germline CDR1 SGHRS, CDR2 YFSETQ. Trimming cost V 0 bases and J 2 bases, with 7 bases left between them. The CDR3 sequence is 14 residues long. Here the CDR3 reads CASSLGGVTDTQYF. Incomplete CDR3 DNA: TGCGCCAGCAGCTTGGGGGGGGTCACAGATACG.

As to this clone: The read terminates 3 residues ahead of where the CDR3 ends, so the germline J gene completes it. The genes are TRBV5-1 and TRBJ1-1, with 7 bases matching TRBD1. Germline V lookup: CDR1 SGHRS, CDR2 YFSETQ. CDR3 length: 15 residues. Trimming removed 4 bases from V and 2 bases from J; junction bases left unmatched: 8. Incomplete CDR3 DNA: TGCGCCAGCAGCGGGTTCGGGACAGCCAACACTGAA. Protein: CASSGFGTANTE. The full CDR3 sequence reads CASSGFGTANTEAFF.

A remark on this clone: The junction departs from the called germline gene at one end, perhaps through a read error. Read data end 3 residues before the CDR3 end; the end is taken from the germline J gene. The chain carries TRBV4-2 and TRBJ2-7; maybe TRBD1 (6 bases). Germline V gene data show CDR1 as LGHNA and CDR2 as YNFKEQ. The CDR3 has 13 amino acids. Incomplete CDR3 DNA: TGCGCCAGCAGCCAACAACAGGGCTACGAG. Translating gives CASSQQQGYE. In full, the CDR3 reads CASSQQQGYEQYF.

The DNA read from the CDR3 is TGTGCCAGCAGCTTGGGGTCGGGCAATCAGCCC. Amino acid sequence: CASSLGSGNQP. The CDR3 in its entirety is CASSLGSGNQPQHF. The rearrangement uses TRBV5-6 and TRBJ1-5; D not resolved. The read ends 3 residues shy of where the CDR3 ends; the end is completed using the germline J gene. Trimming left V 0 bases short and J 2 bases short, with 6 bases between. This CDR3 region has 14 residues. Germline lookup yields CDR1 SGHDT and CDR2 YYEEEE.

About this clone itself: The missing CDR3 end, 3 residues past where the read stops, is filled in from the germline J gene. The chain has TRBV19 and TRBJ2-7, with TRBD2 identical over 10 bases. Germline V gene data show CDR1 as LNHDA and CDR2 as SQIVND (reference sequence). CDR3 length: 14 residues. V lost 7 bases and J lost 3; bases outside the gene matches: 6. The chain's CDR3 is CASMTSSGSYEQYF. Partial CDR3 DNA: TGTGCCAGTATGACCTCTAGCGGGAGCTACGAG.

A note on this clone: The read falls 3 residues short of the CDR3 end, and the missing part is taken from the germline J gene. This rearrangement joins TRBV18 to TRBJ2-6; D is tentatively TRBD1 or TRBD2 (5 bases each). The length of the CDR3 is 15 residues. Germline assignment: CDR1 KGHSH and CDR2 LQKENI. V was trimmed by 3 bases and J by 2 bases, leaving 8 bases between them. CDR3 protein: CASSPQGAGANVLTF. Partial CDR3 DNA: TGTGCCAGCTCACCTCAGGGAGCTGGGGCCAACGTC.

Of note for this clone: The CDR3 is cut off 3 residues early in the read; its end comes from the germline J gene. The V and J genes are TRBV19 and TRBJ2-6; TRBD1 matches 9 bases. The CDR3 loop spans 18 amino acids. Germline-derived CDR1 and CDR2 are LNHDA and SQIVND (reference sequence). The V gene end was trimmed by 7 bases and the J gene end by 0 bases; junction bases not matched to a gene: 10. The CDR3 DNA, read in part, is TGTGCCAGTACCCAAACCGGGACAGGGAGCTCTGGGGCCAACGTC. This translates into CASTQTGTGSSGANV. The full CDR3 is CASTQTGTGSSGANVLTF. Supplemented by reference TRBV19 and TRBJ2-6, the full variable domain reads DGGITQSPKYLFRKEGQNVTLSCEQNLNHDAMYWYRQDPGQGLRLIYYSQIVNDFQKGDIAEGYSVSREKKESFPLTVTSAQKNPTAFYLCASTQTGTGSSGANVLTFGAGSRLTVL.

The covered CDR3 bases are TGTGCCAGCAGTTACGGGCTAGCGGGAGGAAACACCGGGGAG. Protein sequence: CASSYGLAGGNTGE. The CDR3 in its entirety is CASSYGLAGGNTGELFF. The rearrangement joins TRBV6-2 or TRBV6-3 to TRBJ2-2; 11 bases match TRBD2. The read stops 3 residues short of the end of the CDR3; the missing end is completed from the germline J gene. Germline values: CDR1 MNHEY, CDR2 SVGEGT. The CDR3 has 17 residues. V was clipped by 2 bases and J by 2 bases; unmatched bases: 4.

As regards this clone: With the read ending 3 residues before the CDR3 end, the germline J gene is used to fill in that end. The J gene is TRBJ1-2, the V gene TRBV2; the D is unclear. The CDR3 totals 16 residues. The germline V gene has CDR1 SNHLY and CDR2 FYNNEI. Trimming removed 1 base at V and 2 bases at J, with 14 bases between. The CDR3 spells CASSEVDYRSNYGYTF. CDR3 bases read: TGTGCCAGCAGTGAAGTGGATTACAGATCCAACTATGGC. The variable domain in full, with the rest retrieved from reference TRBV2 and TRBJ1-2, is EPEVTQTPSHQVTQMGQEVILRCVPISNHLYFYWYRQILGQKVEFLVSFYNNEISEKSEIFDDQFSVERPDGSNFTLKIRSTKLEDSAMYFCASSEVDYRSNYGYTFGSGTRLTVV.

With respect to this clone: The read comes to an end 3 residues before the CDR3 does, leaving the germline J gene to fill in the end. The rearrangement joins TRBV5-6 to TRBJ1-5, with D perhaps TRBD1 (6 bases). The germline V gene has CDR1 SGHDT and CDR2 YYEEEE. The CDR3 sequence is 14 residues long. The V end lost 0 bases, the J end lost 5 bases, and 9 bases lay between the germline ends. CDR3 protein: CASSLDRDDQPQHF. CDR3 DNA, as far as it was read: TGTGCCAGCAGCTTGGACAGGGATGATCAGCCC.

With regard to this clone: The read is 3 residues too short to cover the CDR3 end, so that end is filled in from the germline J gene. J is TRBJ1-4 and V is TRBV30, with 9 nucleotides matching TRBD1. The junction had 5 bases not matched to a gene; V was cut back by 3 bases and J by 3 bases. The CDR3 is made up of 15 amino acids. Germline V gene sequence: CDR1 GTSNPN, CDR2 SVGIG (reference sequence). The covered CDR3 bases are TGTGCCTGGAGCCAGCGGACAGGGGCTAATGAAAAA. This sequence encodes CAWSQRTGANEK. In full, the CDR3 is CAWSQRTGANEKLFF.

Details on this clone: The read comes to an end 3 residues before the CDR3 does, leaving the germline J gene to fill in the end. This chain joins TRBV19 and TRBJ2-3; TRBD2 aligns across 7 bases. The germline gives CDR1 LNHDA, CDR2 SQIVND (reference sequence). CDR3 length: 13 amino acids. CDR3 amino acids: CASSVTSWETQYF. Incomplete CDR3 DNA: TGTGCCAGTAGTGTGACTAGCTGGGAGACG.

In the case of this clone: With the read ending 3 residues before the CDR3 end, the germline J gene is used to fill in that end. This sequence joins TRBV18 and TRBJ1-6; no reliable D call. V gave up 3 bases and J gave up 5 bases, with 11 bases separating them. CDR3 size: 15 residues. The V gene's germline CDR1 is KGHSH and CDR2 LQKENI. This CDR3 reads CASSPLSGNNSPLHF. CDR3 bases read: TGTGCCAGCTCACCCCTCTCGGGTAATAATTCACCC. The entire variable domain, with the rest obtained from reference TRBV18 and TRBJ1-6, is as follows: NAGVMQNPRHLVRRRGQEARLRCSPMKGHSHVYWYRQLPEEGLKFMVYLQKENIIDESGMPKERFSAEFPKEGPSILRIQQVVRGDSAAYFCASSPLSGNNSPLHFGNGTRLTVT.

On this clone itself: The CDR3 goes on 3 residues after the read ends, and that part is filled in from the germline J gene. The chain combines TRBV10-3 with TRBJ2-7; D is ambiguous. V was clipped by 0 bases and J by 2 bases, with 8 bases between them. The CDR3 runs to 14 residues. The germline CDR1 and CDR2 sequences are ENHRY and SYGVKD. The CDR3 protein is CAISESTLPYEQYF. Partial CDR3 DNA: TGTGCCATCAGTGAGTCGACTCTTCCCTACGAG.

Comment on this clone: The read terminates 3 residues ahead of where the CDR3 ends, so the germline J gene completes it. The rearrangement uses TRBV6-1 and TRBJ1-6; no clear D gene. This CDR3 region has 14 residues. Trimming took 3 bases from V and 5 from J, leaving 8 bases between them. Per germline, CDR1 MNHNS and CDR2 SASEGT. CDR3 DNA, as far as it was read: TGTGCCAGCAGTGACCGGGTAGATAATTCACCC. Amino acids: CASSDRVDNSP. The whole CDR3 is CASSDRVDNSPLHF.

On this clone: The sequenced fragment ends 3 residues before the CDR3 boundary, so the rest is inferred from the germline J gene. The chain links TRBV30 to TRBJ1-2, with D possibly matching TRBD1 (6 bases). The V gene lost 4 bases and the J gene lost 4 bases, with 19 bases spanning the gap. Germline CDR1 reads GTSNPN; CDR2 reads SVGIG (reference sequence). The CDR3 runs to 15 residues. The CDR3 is CAWTFNFGGSYGYTF. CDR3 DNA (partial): TGTGCCTGGACCTTTAATTTTGGGGGCTCCTATGGC.

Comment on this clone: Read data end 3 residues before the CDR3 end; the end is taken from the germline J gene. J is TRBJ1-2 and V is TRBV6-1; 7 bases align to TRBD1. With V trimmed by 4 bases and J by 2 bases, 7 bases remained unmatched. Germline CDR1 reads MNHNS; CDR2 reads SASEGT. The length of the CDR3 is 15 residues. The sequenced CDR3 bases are TGTGCCAGCAGTGGGAGGACAGGCGGGAACTATGGC. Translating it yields CASSGRTGGNYG. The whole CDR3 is CASSGRTGGNYGYTF.

The sequenced CDR3 bases are TGCAGTGCCCTTACAGCCAGCTCCTACGAG. Amino acids: CSALTASSYE. Given in full, the CDR3 is CSALTASSYEQYF. This rearrangement joins TRBV20-1 to TRBJ2-7; D gene unclear. The CDR3 goes on 3 residues after the read ends, and that part is filled in from the germline J gene. This CDR3 is 13 amino acids long. Germline V lookup: CDR1 DFQATT, CDR2 SNEGSKA (reference sequence). V lost 6 bases and J 0 bases, leaving 12 bases between the germline ends.

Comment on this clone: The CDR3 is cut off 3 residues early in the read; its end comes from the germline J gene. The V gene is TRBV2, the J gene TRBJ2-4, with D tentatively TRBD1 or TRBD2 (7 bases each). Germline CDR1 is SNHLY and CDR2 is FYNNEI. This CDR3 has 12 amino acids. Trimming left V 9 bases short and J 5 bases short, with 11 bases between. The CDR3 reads CARGGGQNIQYF. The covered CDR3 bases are TGTGCCAGGGGAGGGGGCCAAAACATT.

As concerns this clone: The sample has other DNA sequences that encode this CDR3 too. The CDR3 region is CASSPVWSPGSSGNTIYF. The covered CDR3 bases are TGTGCCAGCTCACCCGTATGGAGTCCAGGCAGCTCTGGAAACACC. The rearrangement joins TRBV18 to TRBJ1-3; D is ambiguous. Read coverage stops 3 residues before the CDR3 terminus; the germline J gene supplies the remainder. The CDR3 has 18 amino acids. The germline V gene encodes CDR1 KGHSH and CDR2 LQKENI. The ends were cut back, 3 bases at V and 0 bases at J, with 18 bases in the middle. The whole variable domain, remainder taken from reference TRBV18 and TRBJ1-3, is NAGVMQNPRHLVRRRGQEARLRCSPMKGHSHVYWYRQLPEEGLKFMVYLQKENIIDESGMPKERFSAEFPKEGPSILRIQQVVRGDSAAYFCASSPVWSPGSSGNTIYFGEGSWLTVV.

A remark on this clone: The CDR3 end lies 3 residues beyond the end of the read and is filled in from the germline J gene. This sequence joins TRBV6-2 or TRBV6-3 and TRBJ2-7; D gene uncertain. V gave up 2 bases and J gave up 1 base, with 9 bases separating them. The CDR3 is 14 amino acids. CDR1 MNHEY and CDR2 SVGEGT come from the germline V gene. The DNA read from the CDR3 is TGTGCCAGCAGTTACAGGGTATATTCCTACGAG. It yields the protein CASSYRVYSYE. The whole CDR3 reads CASSYRVYSYEQYF.

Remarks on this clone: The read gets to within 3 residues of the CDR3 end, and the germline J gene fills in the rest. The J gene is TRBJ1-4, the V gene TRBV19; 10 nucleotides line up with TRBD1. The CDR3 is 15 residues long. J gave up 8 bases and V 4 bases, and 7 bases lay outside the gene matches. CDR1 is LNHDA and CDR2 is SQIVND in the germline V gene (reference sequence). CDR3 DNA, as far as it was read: TGTGCCAGTAGTACCGACAGGGGGCCGAGCGAAAAA. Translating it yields CASSTDRGPSEK. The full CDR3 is CASSTDRGPSEKLFF. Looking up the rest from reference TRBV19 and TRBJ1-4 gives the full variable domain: DGGITQSPKYLFRKEGQNVTLSCEQNLNHDAMYWYRQDPGQGLRLIYYSQIVNDFQKGDIAEGYSVSREKKESFPLTVTSAQKNPTAFYLCASSTDRGPSEKLFFGSGTQLSVL.

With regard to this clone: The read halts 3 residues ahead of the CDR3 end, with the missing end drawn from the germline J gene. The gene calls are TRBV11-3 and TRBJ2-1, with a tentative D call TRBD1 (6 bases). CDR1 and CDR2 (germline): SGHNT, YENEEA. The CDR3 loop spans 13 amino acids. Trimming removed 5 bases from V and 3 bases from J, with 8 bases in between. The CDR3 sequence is CASSQGFYNEQFF. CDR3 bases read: TGTGCCAGCAGCCAGGGGTTCTACAATGAG.

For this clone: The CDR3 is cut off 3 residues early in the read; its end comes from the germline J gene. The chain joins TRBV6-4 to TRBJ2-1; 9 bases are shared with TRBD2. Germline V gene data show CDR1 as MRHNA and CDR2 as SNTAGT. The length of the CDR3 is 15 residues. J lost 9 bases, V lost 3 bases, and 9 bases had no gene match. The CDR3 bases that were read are TGTGCCAGCAGTGAACCAGGACTAGCGAGGAGTGAG. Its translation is CASSEPGLARSE. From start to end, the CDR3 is CASSEPGLARSEQFF.

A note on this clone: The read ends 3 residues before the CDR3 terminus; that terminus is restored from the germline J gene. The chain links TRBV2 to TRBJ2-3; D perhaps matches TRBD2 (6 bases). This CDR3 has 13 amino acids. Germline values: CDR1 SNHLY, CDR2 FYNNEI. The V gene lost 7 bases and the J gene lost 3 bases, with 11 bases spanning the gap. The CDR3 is CASIQRATDTQYF. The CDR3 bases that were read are TGTGCCAGCATCCAGCGGGCAACAGATACG.

CDR3 DNA (partial): TGTGCCAGCAGCTTAGGCGTTGAACGCACTGAA. Amino acid sequence: CASSLGVERTE. The full CDR3 protein is CASSLGVERTEAFF. The chain couples TRBV7-2 to TRBJ1-1; unclear D gene. The sequence runs out 3 residues before the end of the CDR3; the remainder is reconstructed from the germline J gene. Germline assignment: CDR1 SGHTA and CDR2 FQGNSA. The V and J ends lost 1 base and 4 bases respectively, with 10 bases between them. The CDR3 sequence is 14 residues long.

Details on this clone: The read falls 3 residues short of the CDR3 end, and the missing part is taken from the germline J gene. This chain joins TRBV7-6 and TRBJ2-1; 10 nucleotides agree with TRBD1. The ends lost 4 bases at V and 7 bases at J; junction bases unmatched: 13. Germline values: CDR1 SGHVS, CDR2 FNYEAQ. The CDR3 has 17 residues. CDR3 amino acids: CASSSIPGTGVRNEQFF. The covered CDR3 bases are TGTGCCAGCAGCTCCATCCCCGGGACAGGGGTTAGGAATGAG.